The clone carrying this T cell receptor beta chain occurred a few times. These data are taken from a study of blood T cells in healthy people across ages. Overall study: About one barcoded beta molecule per two T cells came from capture by template switching.

Combining a sample-barcoded 5' primer with a J-beta primer mix, a second PCR ran for roughly 7 to 12 cycles. One entry per CDR3 protein, called by TCRdb with MiXCR from the 5' RACE reads. The sample holds 1.5 million to 2 million distinct CDR3 sequences; 28% are singletons and the top ten take 7.7%. The CDR3 contains 16 residues. Germline V gene data show CDR1 as SGHDN and CDR2 as FVKESK. V gave up 5 bases and J gave up 4 bases; unmatched junction bases: 9. What was sequenced was blood. The V call is TRBV14, the J call TRBJ2-7; 12 nucleotides align to TRBD2. The clonotype originates from a woman aged 25 to 45 in good health. The CDR3 sequence is CASSRMAGTSGYEQYF. Here the CDR3 DNA reads TGTGCCAGCAGCAGGATGGCCGGGACTAGCGGGTACGAGCAGTACTTC.